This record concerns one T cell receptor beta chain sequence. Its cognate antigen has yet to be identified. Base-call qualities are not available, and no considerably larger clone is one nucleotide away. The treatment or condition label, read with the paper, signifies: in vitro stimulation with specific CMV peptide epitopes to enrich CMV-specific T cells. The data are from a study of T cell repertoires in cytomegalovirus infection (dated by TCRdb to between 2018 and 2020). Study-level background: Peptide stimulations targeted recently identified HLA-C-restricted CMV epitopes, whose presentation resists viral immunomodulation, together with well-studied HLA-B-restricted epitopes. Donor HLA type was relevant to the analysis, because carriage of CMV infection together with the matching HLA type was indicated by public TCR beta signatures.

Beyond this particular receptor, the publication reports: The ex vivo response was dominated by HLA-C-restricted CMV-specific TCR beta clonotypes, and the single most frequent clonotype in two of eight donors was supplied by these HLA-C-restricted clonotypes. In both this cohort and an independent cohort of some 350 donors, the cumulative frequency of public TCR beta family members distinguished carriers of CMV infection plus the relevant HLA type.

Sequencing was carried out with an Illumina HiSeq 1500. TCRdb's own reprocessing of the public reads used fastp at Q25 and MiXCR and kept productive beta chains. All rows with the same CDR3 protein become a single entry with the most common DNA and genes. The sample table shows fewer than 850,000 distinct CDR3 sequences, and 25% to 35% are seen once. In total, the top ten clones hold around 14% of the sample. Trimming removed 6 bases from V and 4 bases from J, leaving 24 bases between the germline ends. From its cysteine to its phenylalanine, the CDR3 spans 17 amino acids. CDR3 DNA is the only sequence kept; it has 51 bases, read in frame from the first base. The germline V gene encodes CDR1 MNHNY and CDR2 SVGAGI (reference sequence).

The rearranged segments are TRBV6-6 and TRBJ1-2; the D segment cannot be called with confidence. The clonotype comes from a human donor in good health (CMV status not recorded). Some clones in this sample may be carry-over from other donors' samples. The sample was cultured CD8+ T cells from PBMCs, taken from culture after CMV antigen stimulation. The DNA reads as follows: TGTGCCAGCAGGAACGGGCAGTCCTTCAGGAACAGCTATGGCTACACCTTC. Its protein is CASRNGQSFRNSYGYTF.